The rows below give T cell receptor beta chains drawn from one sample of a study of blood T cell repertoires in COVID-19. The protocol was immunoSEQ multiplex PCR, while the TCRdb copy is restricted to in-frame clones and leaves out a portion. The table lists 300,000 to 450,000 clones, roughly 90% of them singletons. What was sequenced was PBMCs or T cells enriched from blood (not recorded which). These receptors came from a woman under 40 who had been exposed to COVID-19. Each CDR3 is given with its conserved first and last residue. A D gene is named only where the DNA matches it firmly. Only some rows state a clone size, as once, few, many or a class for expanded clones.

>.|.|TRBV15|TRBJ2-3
TGTGCCACCAGCAGAGGCGGCACAGATACGCAGTATTTT
CATSRGGTDTQYF
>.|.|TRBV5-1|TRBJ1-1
TGCGCCAGCAGCTTGGAGGGGATTTACACTGAAGCTTTCTTT
CASSLEGIYTEAFF
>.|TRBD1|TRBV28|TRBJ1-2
TGTGCCAGCAGGACACCCGGGACAGGGAAAGGCTACACCTTC
CASRTPGTGKGYTF
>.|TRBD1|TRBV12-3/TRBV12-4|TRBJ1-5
TGTGCCAGCAGCACAGGGGCCCAGCCCCAGCATTTT
CASSTGAQPQHF
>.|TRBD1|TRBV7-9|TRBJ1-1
TGTGCCAGCAGCTTAACAGGGGGCTCGAGGAGCACTGAAGCTTTCTTT
CASSLTGGSRSTEAFF
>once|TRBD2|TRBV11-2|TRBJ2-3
TGTGCCAGCAGCTTAGAGATTCAACTAGCGGGCAGCACAGATACGCAGTATTTT
CASSLEIQLAGSTDTQYF
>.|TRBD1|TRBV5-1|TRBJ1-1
TGCGCCACCCGGCCAGGGGGCGGTGAAGCTTTCTTT
CATRPGGGEAFF
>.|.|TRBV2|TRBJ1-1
TGTGCCAGCAGACCCGGGACAACGAACACTGAAGCTTTCTTT
CASRPGTTNTEAFF
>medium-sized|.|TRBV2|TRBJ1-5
TGTGCCAGCAGCTTTTGGAGCCAATATAGCAATCAGCCCCAGCATTTT
CASSFWSQYSNQPQHF
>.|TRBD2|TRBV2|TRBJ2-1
TGTGCCAGCAGTGAATGGCTAGCGGCCGGGGATGAGCAGTTCTTC
CASSEWLAAGDEQFF
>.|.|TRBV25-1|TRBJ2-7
TGTGCCAGCAGTGTTCCCGGTCGCCCGGGCGAGCAGTACTTC
CASSVPGRPGEQYF
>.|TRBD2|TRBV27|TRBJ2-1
TGTGCCAGCAGGCTGGGGCTAGCGGGAGGGAATGAGCAGTTCTTC
CASRLGLAGGNEQFF
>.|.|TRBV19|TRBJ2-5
TGTGCCAGTAGTGCCCAGGGGGGTTGGGAGACCCAGTACTTC
CASSAQGGWETQYF
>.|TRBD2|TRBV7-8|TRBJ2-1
TGTGCCAGCCAGGGACCGCGGGAGGGGGGTTACAATGAGCAGTTCTTC
CASQGPREGGYNEQFF
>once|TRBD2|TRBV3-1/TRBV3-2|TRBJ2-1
TGTGCCAGCAGCCCGAGCGGGAGGGCCAGGAATGAGCAGTTCTTC
CASSPSGRARNEQFF
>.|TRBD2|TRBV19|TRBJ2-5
TGTGCCAGTAGTGGTTTTTATGGGGGGGGTAAGGAGACCCAGTACTTC
CASSGFYGGGKETQYF
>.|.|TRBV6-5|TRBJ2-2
TGTGCCAGCAGCAAAAGGGTCGGGAATACCGGGGAGCTGTTTTTT
CASSKRVGNTGELFF
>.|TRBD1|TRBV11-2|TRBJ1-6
TGTGCCAGCAGCCCCATCGGACAGGGTGATTCACCCCTCCACTTT
CASSPIGQGDSPLHF
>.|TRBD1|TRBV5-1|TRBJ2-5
TGCGCCAGCAGCTTGGGGACAGGGGCGCAAGAGACCCAGTACTTC
CASSLGTGAQETQYF
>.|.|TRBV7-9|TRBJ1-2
TGTGCCAGCAGCTTTGAGGTCGCTGGCTACACCTTC
CASSFEVAGYTF
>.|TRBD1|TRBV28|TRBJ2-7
TGTGCCAGCAGTCCACCCCCGGGACAGGGGACCTCCTACGAGCAGTACTTC
CASSPPPGQGTSYEQYF
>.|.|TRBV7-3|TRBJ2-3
TGTGCCAGCAGCTTAAGGTCTAGCCTTGATACGCAGTATTTT
CASSLRSSLDTQYF
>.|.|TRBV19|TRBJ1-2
TGTGCCAGTAGTATCGCGGAGGGGTTAAGGGGCTACACCTTC
CASSIAEGLRGYTF
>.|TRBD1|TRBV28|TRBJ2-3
TGTGCCAGCGGCTTGGACAGGGCCACAGATACGCAGTATTTT
CASGLDRATDTQYF
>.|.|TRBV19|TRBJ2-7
TGTGCCAGTAGTATAGACTATTCTAGCTCCTACGAGCAGTACTTC
CASSIDYSSSYEQYF
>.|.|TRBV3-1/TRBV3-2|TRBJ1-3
TGTGCCAGCAGCCAAGATTTCTGGGAGGGAGGCGGAAACACCATATATTTT
CASSQDFWEGGGNTIYF
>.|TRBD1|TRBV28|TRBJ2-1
TGTGCCAGCAGGTCCGCGGGACAGGGGGCTGATGAGCAGTTCTTC
CASRSAGQGADEQFF
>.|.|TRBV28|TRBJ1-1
TGTGCCAGCAGCCTGACAGGCATTGAAGCTTTCTTT
CASSLTGIEAFF
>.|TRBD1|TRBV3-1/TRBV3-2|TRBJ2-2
TGTGCCAGCAGCCCTGACAGGGTACAGAGGGAGCTGTTTTTT
CASSPDRVQRELFF
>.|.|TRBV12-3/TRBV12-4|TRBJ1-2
TGTGCCAGCAGTTGGGGAGGGGATGGCTACACCTTC
CASSWGGDGYTF
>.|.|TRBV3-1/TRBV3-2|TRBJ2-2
TGTGCCAGCAGCCAACTTCCGACACCCAACACCGGGGAGCTGTTTTTT
CASSQLPTPNTGELFF
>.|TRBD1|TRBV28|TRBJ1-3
TGTGCCAGCAGTTTATCCCTCGGACAGGGGGCAGGAAACACCATATATTTT
CASSLSLGQGAGNTIYF
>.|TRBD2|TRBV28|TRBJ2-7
TGTGCCAGCAGCTACTTCGGACTAGCGGCCCCTCCCTCCTACGAGCAGTACTTC
CASSYFGLAAPPSYEQYF
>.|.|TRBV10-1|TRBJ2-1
TGCGCCAGCAGTGAGATCCGGAGGGCAAACGCCGATGAGCAGTTCTTC
CASSEIRRANADEQFF
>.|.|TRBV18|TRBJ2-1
TGTGCCAGCTCACCACCTCTCCGGGGTATGGACAATGAGCAGTTCTTC
CASSPPLRGMDNEQFF
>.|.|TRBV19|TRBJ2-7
TGTGCCAGTAGTGGCCTTAACACCCTTACCGAGCAGTACTTC
CASSGLNTLTEQYF
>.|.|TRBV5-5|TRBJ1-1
TGTGCCAGCAGCTCACCGACAGCGAACACTGAAGCTTTCTTT
CASSSPTANTEAFF
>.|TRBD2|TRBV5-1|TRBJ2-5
TGCGCCAGCAGCTTGGATCTAGCGGGAGGGTTTTCGGAGACCCAGTACTTC
CASSLDLAGGFSETQYF
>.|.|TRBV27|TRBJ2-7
TGTGCCAGCAGTTTATATAGGGGGTCCGGCGAGCAGTACTTC
CASSLYRGSGEQYF
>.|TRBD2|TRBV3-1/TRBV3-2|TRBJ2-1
TGTGCCAGCAGCCGTGGACTAGCAAGGGGATACAATGAGCAGTTCTTC
CASSRGLARGYNEQFF
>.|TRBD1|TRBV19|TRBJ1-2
TGTGCCAGTAGACCGGGACAGGAATCGGTTGGCTACACCTTC
CASRPGQESVGYTF